A selection of T cell receptor beta chains follows, all from one sample in a study of graft-versus-host responses after intestinal transplantation. Their target antigens are unknown. TCRdb's copy holds only in-frame clones and misses some; the assay was immunoSEQ multiplex PCR. This sample yields around 67,000 clones, of which almost 90% are seen a single time; approximately 4.1% belongs to the top ten. The source material was unstimulated CD8+ T cells sorted from spleen or lymph node cells, sampled before transplant. The receptor set was obtained from a human donor who was the organ donor for an intestinal transplant. Both conserved end residues are part of each CDR3. Fields, in order: clone size, J gene, V gene, D gene, CDR3 protein, CDR3 DNA. The D gene is left open where the match is weak. Only part of the rows carry a size: once, few, many, or a class if the clone is expanded.

once TRBJ1-5 TRBV28 TRBD1 CASSSTGATQPQHF TGTGCCAGCAGTTCGACAGGGGCCACTCAGCCCCAGCATTTT
- TRBJ1-6 TRBV28 TRBD1 CASSYGTVNSYNSPLHF TGTGCCAGCAGTTACGGGACAGTCAACTCCTATAATTCACCCCTCCACTTT
- TRBJ2-1 TRBV4-3 TRBD1 CASSQDRDRVYNEQFF TGCGCCAGCAGCCAAGACCGCGACAGGGTATACAATGAGCAGTTCTTC
once TRBJ2-1 TRBV27 TRBD2 CASSPGTSGWNEQFF TGTGCCAGCAGTCCTGGGACTAGCGGGTGGAATGAGCAGTTCTTC
- TRBJ1-4 TRBV4-1 - CASSPSGGEKLFF TGCGCCAGCAGCCCCTCTGGTGGCGAAAAACTGTTTTTT
- TRBJ2-2 TRBV27 - CASSLGRGSGELFF TGTGCCAGCAGTTTAGGCAGGGGATCCGGGGAGCTGTTTTTT
- TRBJ2-3 TRBV9 - CASSGETDRTSDTQYF TGTGCCAGCAGCGGCGAAACGGACAGAACGTCAGATACGCAGTATTTT
- TRBJ1-2 TRBV6-6 - CASSYLTDYGYTF TGTGCCAGCAGTTACTTAACAGATTATGGCTACACCTTC
- TRBJ1-2 TRBV5-6 - CASSLASYGYTF TGTGCCAGCAGCTTGGCTTCCTATGGCTACACCTTC
- TRBJ1-1 TRBV9 - CASSVGGSNTEAFF TGTGCCAGCAGCGTCGGGGGATCAAACACTGAAGCTTTCTTT
- TRBJ2-4 TRBV4-3 TRBD2 CASSPRAGGPLNIQYF TGCGCCAGCAGCCCGCGAGCGGGGGGGCCCCTCAACATTCAGTACTTC
- TRBJ2-3 TRBV27 TRBD1 CASASTGGTDTQYF TGTGCCAGCGCATCTACAGGGGGGACAGATACGCAGTATTTT
- TRBJ2-2 TRBV28 - CASRAVLDRNTGELFF TGTGCCAGCAGAGCAGTTTTGGACAGGAACACCGGGGAGCTGTTTTTT
- TRBJ1-1 TRBV25-1 - CASSELSGGNTEAFF TGTGCCAGCAGTGAACTATCGGGTGGGAACACTGAAGCTTTCTTT
- TRBJ2-5 TRBV27 TRBD2 CATSSNPGGQETQYF TGTGCCACCTCCTCTAACCCGGGGGGCCAAGAGACCCAGTACTTC
- TRBJ1-1 TRBV5-6 TRBD1 CASSLVTGSAEAFF TGTGCCAGCAGCTTGGTGACAGGGTCTGCTGAAGCTTTCTTT
- TRBJ1-2 TRBV5-1 - CASSPTQSRTEQGYGYTF TGCGCCAGCAGTCCGACCCAAAGCAGGACAGAGCAGGGCTATGGCTACACCTTC
- TRBJ2-3 TRBV5-8 - CASTLGQSSTDTQYF TGTGCCAGCACGTTGGGCCAGAGCAGCACAGATACGCAGTATTTT
- TRBJ2-6 TRBV5-1 TRBD1 CASSGTARSGANVLTF TGCGCCAGCAGCGGGACAGCCCGATCTGGGGCCAACGTCCTGACTTTC
few TRBJ2-2 TRBV5-1 TRBD2 CASSLQTSGDPTGELFF TGCGCCAGCAGCCTACAGACTAGCGGGGATCCCACCGGGGAGCTGTTTTTT
few TRBJ1-1 TRBV6-4 - CASGDLNTEAFF TGTGCCAGCGGTGACCTTAACACTGAAGCTTTCTTT
once TRBJ1-1 TRBV6-5 - CASSLQGNTEAFF TGTGCCAGCAGTCTACAGGGGAACACTGAAGCTTTCTTT